The 5 T cell receptor beta chains reported below all come from one sample, sequenced in a study of control samples from healthy donors and cancer patients. The table came from immunoSEQ multiplex PCR; TCRdb's copy has only in-frame clones and leaves some out. The sample carries roughly 100,000 clones, around 90% recorded once. The specimen was blood. The receptor source for this set is a man aged 25-40 years in good health.

This rearrangement joins TRBV5-1 to TRBJ2-3; D remains ambiguous. CDR1 is SGHRS, CDR2 YFSETQ, per germline. The CDR3 is 15 amino acids. Trimming pared 1 base from V and 4 bases from J, leaving 13 bases between. The CDR3 coding sequence is TGCGCCAGCAGCTTGCGAAATGGTGGCCCAGATACGCAGTATTTT. It encodes CASSLRNGGPDTQYF.

The chain employs TRBV21-1 and TRBJ2-1. TRBV21-1 is noted as a pseudogene. The CDR3 has 14 amino acids. Written as DNA, the CDR3 is TGTGCCAGCTGGGTGGGGTCTCCCTACAATGAGCAGTTCTTC. Translated, it gives CASWVGSPYNEQFF.

The chain combines TRBV9 with TRBJ2-1; TRBD2 matches 10 bases. Per germline, CDR1 SGDLS and CDR2 YYNGEE. V shed 3 bases and J 9 bases; nucleotides not matched to a gene: 9. This CDR3 is built from 15 residues. CDR3 nucleotides: TGTGCCAGCAGCGCTAGCGGGGGAACCATTGGTGAGCAGTTCTTC. Translated, it gives CASSASGGTIGEQFF.

The rearrangement links TRBV29-1 to TRBJ2-1; 8 positions match TRBD2. V shed 6 bases, J shed 6 bases, and the junction held 16 bases outside the gene matches. Germline assignment: CDR1 SQVTM and CDR2 ANQGSEA. CDR3 size: 16 residues. This CDR3 is CSVELDGAGVGNEQFF. CDR3 sequence (DNA): TGCAGCGTCGAGCTCGACGGAGCGGGAGTAGGCAATGAGCAGTTCTTC.

The V and J genes are TRBV18 and TRBJ1-1, with D uncertain. V shed 3 bases and J shed 5 bases, with 16 bases lying between them. Germline loops: CDR1 KGHSH, CDR2 LQKENI. The CDR3 totals 15 residues. The CDR3 DNA follows: TGTGCCAGCTCACCCCCCGGGCCCATCCCTACTGAAGCTTTCTTT. It yields the protein CASSPPGPIPTEAFF.